This is a list of T cell receptor beta chains from one sample in a study of cytotoxic CD8 clonotypes in ibrutinib-treated CLL. Profiled with immunoSEQ multiplex PCR; TCRdb holds only in-frame clones, not every one. The sample has about 270,000 clones, 76% seen once. The material was PBMCs, obtained at disease progression, from a patient treated with ibrutinib. The receptors were gathered from a human donor with chronic lymphocytic leukemia. CDR3s include the opening cysteine and the closing phenylalanine or tryptophan. Each record gives: J gene, clone size, V gene, D gene, CDR3 protein, CDR3 DNA. D genes are given only for firm matches. Clone size is not always given. Where it is, it says once, few, many or a class for expanded clones.

>TRBJ2-7|-|TRBV7-9|-
CASSPPGRGGSYEQYF
TGTGCCAGCAGCCCCCCCGGTAGAGGGGGATCCTACGAGCAGTACTTC
>TRBJ2-3|-|TRBV7-2|-
CASSLADTQYF
TGTGCCAGCAGCTTGGCAGATACGCAGTATTTT
>TRBJ1-6|-|TRBV19|-
CASSMSWSSPLHF
TGTGCCAGTAGTATGTCATGGAGCTCACCCCTCCACTTT
>TRBJ1-5|-|TRBV5-8|TRBD1
CASKPTGGVRGTGPQHF
TGTGCCAGCAAGCCGACAGGGGGCGTGAGGGGAACTGGGCCCCAGCATTTT
>TRBJ2-1|-|TRBV7-8|-
CASSFLPPSVSSNEQFF
TGTGCCAGCAGCTTCCTCCCGCCTAGCGTAAGCTCCAATGAGCAGTTCTTC
>TRBJ2-1|-|TRBV28|TRBD2
CASSSLSGSSYNEQFF
TGTGCCAGCAGTTCACTTAGCGGGAGCTCCTACAATGAGCAGTTCTTC
>TRBJ2-1|-|TRBV20-1|-
CSARDSQFF
TGCAGTGCTAGAGATTCGCAGTTCTTC
>TRBJ2-1|-|TRBV19|TRBD1
CASREVTGGYNEQFF
TGTGCCAGTAGGGAGGTGACAGGGGGTTACAATGAGCAGTTCTTC
>TRBJ2-6|-|TRBV5-1|-
CASSLAAIGANVLTF
TGCGCCAGCAGCTTGGCGGCAATTGGGGCCAACGTCCTGACTTTC
>TRBJ2-7|-|TRBV7-2|TRBD1
CASSIKTGKYYEQYF
TGTGCCAGCAGCATCAAGACAGGGAAGTACTACGAGCAGTACTTC
>TRBJ2-3|-|TRBV4-1|-
CASSPAGGPTQYF
TGCGCCAGCAGCCCCGCCGGGGGACCTACGCAGTATTTT
>TRBJ2-1|few|TRBV9|TRBD2
CASSVAVAGDNEQFF
TGTGCCAGCAGCGTAGCGGTAGCGGGGGACAATGAGCAGTTCTTC
>TRBJ2-7|-|TRBV9|TRBD2
CASSPRGLAGGYYEQYF
TGTGCCAGCAGCCCAAGAGGACTAGCGGGAGGATACTACGAGCAGTACTTC
>TRBJ2-1|-|TRBV4-1|-
CASSQDIEQFF
TGCGCCAGCAGCCAAGATATTGAGCAGTTCTTC
>TRBJ1-1|-|TRBV19|TRBD1
CASSTRGGIRTEAFF
TGTGCCAGTAGTACCAGGGGGGGGATACGAACTGAAGCTTTCTTT
>TRBJ2-2|few|TRBV5-6|TRBD1
CASSPGTGLSRELFF
TGTGCCAGCAGCCCCGGGACAGGGTTATCAAGGGAGCTGTTTTTT
>TRBJ2-7|-|TRBV2|-
CASSGSNYEQYF
TGTGCCAGCAGTGGGTCGAATTACGAGCAGTACTTC
>TRBJ2-2|-|TRBV6-5|-
CASRRQEAELFF
TGTGCCAGCAGAAGACAGGAAGCGGAGCTGTTTTTT
>TRBJ2-1|-|TRBV19|-
CASSGQLEQFF
TGTGCCAGCTCTGGACAACTTGAGCAGTTCTTC
>TRBJ1-5|-|TRBV2|-
CASSVGQPHRAQHF
TGTGCCAGCAGTGTTGGACAGCCACACAGGGCCCAGCATTTT
>TRBJ2-7|-|TRBV5-1|TRBD1
CASSLEGQGWTRGSYEQYF
TGCGCCAGCAGCTTGGAGGGACAGGGGTGGACGAGGGGATCCTACGAGCAGTACTTC
>TRBJ2-5|once|TRBV10-1|TRBD2
CASSSSGRETQYF
TGCGCCAGCAGTTCTAGCGGGAGAGAGACCCAGTACTTC
>TRBJ2-4|once|TRBV29-1|-
CSVEDRRRGFFENIQYF
TGCAGCGTTGAAGATAGAAGACGTGGTTTTTTCGAAAACATTCAGTACTTC
>TRBJ2-7|-|TRBV5-6|-
CASRAWRFTSSYEQYF
TGTGCCAGCAGAGCTTGGCGCTTTACTAGCTCCTACGAGCAGTACTTC
>TRBJ2-1|once|TRBV11-3|-
CASSRTLGVSYNEQFF
TGTGCCAGCAGCCGCACACTCGGGGTTTCCTACAATGAGCAGTTCTTC
>TRBJ2-2|once|TRBV6-6|-
CASSYAADTGELFF
TGTGCCAGCAGTTACGCTGCGGACACCGGGGAGCTGTTTTTT
>TRBJ1-5|-|TRBV5-1|TRBD1
CASSRGTGDQPQHF
TGCGCCAGCAGCCGAGGGACAGGGGACCAGCCCCAGCATTTT
>TRBJ2-3|-|TRBV7-8|-
CASSFPRGTFTDTQYF
TGTGCCAGCAGCTTCCCCCGGGGGACTTTCACAGATACGCAGTATTTT
>TRBJ2-7|-|TRBV6-1|TRBD2
CASSVGGTPQVGQYF
TGTGCCAGCAGTGTGGGGGGGACTCCCCAGGTCGGGCAGTACTTC
>TRBJ2-2|-|TRBV4-1|-
CASSLRGDRYTGELFF
TGCGCCAGCAGCTTAAGGGGCGACAGATACACCGGGGAGCTGTTTTTT
>TRBJ2-7|-|TRBV28|-
CASSLGNWYSRLLGSYEQYF
TGTGCCAGCAGTTTGGGGAACTGGTACAGCCGGCTTTTGGGCTCCTACGAGCAGTACTTC
>TRBJ2-7|-|TRBV9|TRBD2
CASSPSPGGYEQYF
TGTGCCAGCAGCCCCAGTCCCGGGGGGTACGAGCAGTACTTC
>TRBJ2-5|-|TRBV28|-
CASSLPRPGKTETQYF
TGTGCCAGCAGCCTACCCCGGCCAGGGAAGACGGAGACCCAGTACTTC
>TRBJ2-5|-|TRBV7-9|TRBD2
CASSAGGQETQYF
TGTGCCAGTTCAGCGGGGGGACAAGAGACCCAGTACTTC
>TRBJ2-7|-|TRBV27|TRBD2
CASKRTSGSAYEQYF
TGTGCCAGCAAACGGACTAGCGGGAGCGCCTACGAGCAGTACTTC
>TRBJ2-7|-|TRBV4-1|TRBD1
CASSIRDSSYEQYF
TGCGCCAGCAGCATCCGGGACAGTTCCTACGAGCAGTACTTC
>TRBJ1-4|-|TRBV9|-
CASSVRGGPRGEKLFF
TGTGCCAGCAGCGTGAGGGGAGGCCCTCGGGGGGAAAAACTGTTTTTT
>TRBJ2-1|-|TRBV7-6|-
CASSWDNYNEQFF
TGTGCCAGCAGTTGGGACAATTACAATGAGCAGTTCTTC
>TRBJ1-2|-|TRBV6-6|-
CASSYYDGYTF
TGTGCCAGCAGTTACTATGATGGCTACACCTTC
>TRBJ2-2|-|TRBV7-9|TRBD1
CASSSGTDNTGELFF
TGTGCCAGCAGCTCTGGGACAGACAACACCGGGGAGCTGTTTTTT
>TRBJ2-1|-|TRBV19|TRBD1
CAPDRGDEQFF
TGTGCCCCGGACAGGGGCGATGAGCAGTTCTTC
>TRBJ1-2|-|TRBV9|-
CASSVGTGGYGYTF
TGTGCCAGCAGCGTAGGGACGGGAGGGTATGGCTACACCTTC
>TRBJ2-3|-|TRBV9|-
CASSLRPSTDTQYF
TGTGCCAGCAGCCTGAGACCTAGCACAGATACGCAGTATTTT
>TRBJ2-2|once|TRBV7-3|-
CASSRQARGTGELFF
TGTGCCAGCAGCAGACAGGCCCGTGGGACCGGGGAGCTGTTTTTT
>TRBJ2-3|few|TRBV2|TRBD2
CASSDYGTSGTDTQYF
TGTGCCAGCAGTGATTACGGGACTAGCGGGACAGATACGCAGTATTTT
>TRBJ2-7|-|TRBV5-5|TRBD1
CASRRQGVSYEQYF
TGTGCCAGCAGACGACAGGGGGTGTCCTACGAGCAGTACTTC
>TRBJ2-5|-|TRBV27|TRBD1
CASSRLGTGYRPETQYF
TGTGCCAGCAGTCGCCTCGGGACAGGGTATCGGCCAGAGACCCAGTACTTC
>TRBJ2-3|-|TRBV7-3|TRBD2
CASSFAPGLAGGSTDTQYF
TGTGCCAGCAGCTTCGCTCCGGGACTAGCGGGGGGCAGCACAGATACGCAGTATTTT
>TRBJ1-2|-|TRBV6-5|-
CASSVDGNYGYTF
TGTGCCAGCAGTGTTGACGGGAACTATGGCTACACCTTC
>TRBJ2-1|once|TRBV25-1|TRBD2
CASSESGTSGRLYEQFF
TGTGCCAGCAGTGAATCTGGGACTAGCGGGAGATTGTATGAGCAGTTCTTC
>TRBJ1-1|-|TRBV5-6|-
CASRYGGPMNTEAFF
TGTGCCAGCAGATATGGGGGGCCCATGAACACTGAAGCTTTCTTT
>TRBJ1-2|-|TRBV11-2|TRBD1
CASSLRDSSYGYTF
TGTGCCAGCAGCTTGCGGGACAGTAGCTATGGCTACACCTTC
>TRBJ1-2|-|TRBV5-4|-
CASSFPGITSYGYTF
TGTGCCAGCAGCTTCCCAGGGATAACCTCGTATGGCTACACCTTC
>TRBJ2-7|-|TRBV11-3|-
CASSLMSRSWYF
TGTGCCAGCAGCTTGATGTCCCGGTCGTGGTACTTC
>TRBJ1-5|once|TRBV6-1|-
CASSRGGLGLQPQHF
TGTGCCAGCAGCCGAGGGGGTTTAGGGCTTCAGCCCCAGCATTTT